This entry describes one T cell receptor (beta chain). This receptor's antigen is unknown. Per-base qualities were not stored, and no clone one base away is much larger. This sample was included in a study of molecular identifiers for immune sequencing clone quantification (dated by TCRdb to 2016 to 2018). For the study in its entirety: For a replicate experiment, the RNA from either approximately 20,000 or 100,000 naive CD8 T cells was divided into five aliquots, and four of those aliquots went on to sequencing. This methods study benchmarked molecular-identifier clustering-based TCR repertoire sequencing (MIDCIRS) and TCR RNA copy counting, using CD8 T cells to do so.

Libraries of naive CD8 T cells were built from anywhere between roughly 20,000 and 1,100,000 sorted cells, with 10%, 30% or 50% of the purified RNA used. Naive CD8 T cells were FACS-sorted as CD8+CD4-CCR7+CD45RA+ on a BD FACSAria II into RLT Plus buffer. To test detection sensitivity, Jurkat RNA equal to some 11 TCR copies was added to samples of 20,000-1,000,000 naive CD8 T cells. Enrichment of CD8 T cells was performed with RosetteSep CD8+ T Cell Enrichment Cocktail and Ficoll-Paque, after which ACK red cell lysis was carried out. Library creation used PCR. The run used an Illumina HiSeq 4000. Preparation of bulk TCR libraries followed a previously described approach, with the TCR primers listed in Table S5. Purification of total RNA was performed with the Qiagen AllPrep DNA/RNA kit. Before analysis, reads from multiple sequencing runs of one library were combined. The study's own analysis went as follows. Reads were retained only if an exact TCR constant sequence was present, and the retained reads were trimmed to 150 nt and grouped according to their 12-nt molecular barcodes. Reads in each barcode group were sub-clustered using a 15% Levenshtein threshold, and a quality-weighted consensus sequence was built for each RNA molecule. Non-functional sequences were filtered out, along with any lower-count sequence sitting one edit away from another sequence. On the basis of fitting two negative binomial distributions, barcode sub-clusters with fewer than 20% of the maximum read count were discarded. Through fastp at Q25 and MiXCR, TCRdb rebuilt clones from the public reads, retaining in-frame beta chains. Every distinct CDR3 protein forms one entry, paired with its most common genes and DNA. Clone size and V and J calls follow TCRdb, not the original study. The table for this sample lists 400,000 to 600,000 distinct CDR3 sequences; around 21% of them were counted only once. Clones ranked in the top ten supply approximately 0.8% of the sample.

Germline trimming amounts to 0 bases on V and 4 bases on J, with 13 as the count of junction bases outside the gene matches. Taken from cysteine to phenylalanine, the CDR3 has 18 residues. Left in the record is the CDR3 DNA by itself, 54 bases read in frame from the first base. CDR1 and CDR2, looked up from the germline V gene, are ENHRY and SYGVKD. Summary of the overall study and its limitations: In CMV-specific effector cells, clones with more than 20 RNA copies accounted for over 97% of molecules, whereas in naive cells such clones accounted for under 1%. Modeling estimated around 3 recovered TCR RNA copies per cell, compared with about 9.8 by digital PCR, which implies roughly 29% capture efficiency. Spiked-in Jurkat TCR RNA equal to a single cell's worth was reported to be detectable even within one million naive CD8 T cells. Spiked-in Jurkat TCR RNA (approximately 10 copies' worth), which is not part of the donor repertoire, was contained in the naive libraries. Without barcode sub-clustering, chimeric consensus sequences inflated TCR diversity; chimeras reached as high as 47%. The sizes of highly expanded clones could end up underestimated when identical TCR molecules share a barcode.

This TCR came from a human donor in good health. Some libraries in this study had Jurkat cell RNA spiked in. The V and J genes are TRBV10-3 and TRBJ2-3, with TRBD1 identical over 7 junction bases. Specimen: naive CD8+ T cells from blood, with Jurkat cell RNA spiked in. In the paper's terms, the cell subset or site label means: FACS-sorted CD8+CD4-CCR7+CD45RA+ naive T cells. The CDR3 is CAISESITTGARADTQYF. The nucleotides read TGTGCCATCAGTGAGTCAATTACCACAGGGGCACGCGCAGATACGCAGTATTTT.